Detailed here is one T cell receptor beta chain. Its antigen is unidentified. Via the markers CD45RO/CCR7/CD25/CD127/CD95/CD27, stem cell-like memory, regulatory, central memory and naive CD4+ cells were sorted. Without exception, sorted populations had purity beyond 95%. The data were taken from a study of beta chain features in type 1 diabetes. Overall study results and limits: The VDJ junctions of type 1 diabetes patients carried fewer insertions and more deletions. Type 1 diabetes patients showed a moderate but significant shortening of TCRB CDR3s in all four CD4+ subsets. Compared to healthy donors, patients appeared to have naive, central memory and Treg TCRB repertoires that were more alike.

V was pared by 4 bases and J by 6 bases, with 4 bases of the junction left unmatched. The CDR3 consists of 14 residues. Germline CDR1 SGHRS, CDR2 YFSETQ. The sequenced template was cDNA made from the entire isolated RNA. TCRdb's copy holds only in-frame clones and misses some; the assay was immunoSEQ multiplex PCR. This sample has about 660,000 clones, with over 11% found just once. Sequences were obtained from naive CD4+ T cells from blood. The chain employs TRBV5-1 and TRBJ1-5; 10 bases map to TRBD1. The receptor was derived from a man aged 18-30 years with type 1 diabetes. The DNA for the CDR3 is TGCGCCAGCAGCCCGGGACAGGGGATTCAGCCCCAGCATTTT. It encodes CASSPGQGIQPQHF.